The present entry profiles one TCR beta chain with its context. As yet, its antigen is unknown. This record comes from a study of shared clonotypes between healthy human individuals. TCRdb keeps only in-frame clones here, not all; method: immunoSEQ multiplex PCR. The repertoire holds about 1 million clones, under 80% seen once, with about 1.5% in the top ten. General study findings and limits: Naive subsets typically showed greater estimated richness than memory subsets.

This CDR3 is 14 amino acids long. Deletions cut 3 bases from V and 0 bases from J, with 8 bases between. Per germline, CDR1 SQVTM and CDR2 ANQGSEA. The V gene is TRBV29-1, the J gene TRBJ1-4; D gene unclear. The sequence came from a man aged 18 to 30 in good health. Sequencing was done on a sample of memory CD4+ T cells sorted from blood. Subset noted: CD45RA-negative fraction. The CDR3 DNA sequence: TGCAGCGTTGAGGTGTCAGCAACTAATGAAAAACTGTTTTTT. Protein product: CSVEVSATNEKLFF.